This is a list of T cell receptor beta chains from one sample in a study of T-cell memory formation after mild COVID-19. In TCRdb, the 5' RACE reads were re-called with MiXCR into one record per CDR3 protein. Of just under 150,000 distinct CDR3 sequences listed, approximately 21% are singletons. Sequenced sample: PBMCs or a T cell subset sorted from them (not recorded which). The receptors here all came from an adult woman who had mild COVID-19 (a few samples of this study predate the infection). Cell type and time point are not known. Both conserved end residues are part of each CDR3. Fields, in order: V gene, CDR3 protein.

V: TRBV9
CDR3: CASSVGISDNEQFF

V: TRBV12-3/TRBV12-4
CDR3: CASTLWAEGGYTF

V: TRBV5-1
CDR3: CASSIERAYEQFF

V: TRBV4-2
CDR3: CASSRLEGETQYF

V: TRBV4-2
CDR3: CASSQEVSGGVNEQFF

V: TRBV7-2
CDR3: CASSLGTGGRRNTEAFF

V: TRBV7-3
CDR3: CASSSQSGSTQYF

V: TRBV3-1
CDR3: CASSQFPRAGGGNEQFF

V: TRBV7-9
CDR3: CASSLDVGVPILF

V: TRBV7-6
CDR3: CASSRQGSASNTGELFF

V: TRBV6-6
CDR3: CASSRPGTEGYF

V: TRBV4-1
CDR3: CASSQVRTGGSNQPQHF

V: TRBV6-5
CDR3: CASRRTGFSYEQYF

V: TRBV5-6
CDR3: CASSLSGTSYEQYF

V: TRBV24-1
CDR3: CATSPASGGSGTDTQYF

V: TRBV6-5
CDR3: CASRGGGNEKLFF

V: TRBV12-3/TRBV12-4
CDR3: CASIRGDHSNQPQHF

V: TRBV3-1
CDR3: CASSRILARTDTQYF

V: TRBV9
CDR3: CASSPRTGTQDSPLHF

V: TRBV14
CDR3: CASSQGPNSYEQYF

V: TRBV7-3
CDR3: CASSIPPSGELFF

V: TRBV9
CDR3: CASSVGFSGAAYTGELFF

V: TRBV3-1
CDR3: CASSQGGLAGVTGELFF

V: TRBV5-6
CDR3: CASSSGLAAYNEQFF

V: TRBV5-1
CDR3: CASSLLAGSGNEQFF

V: TRBV12-3/TRBV12-4
CDR3: CASSSPHLHPYGYTF

V: TRBV7-2
CDR3: CASSPSGRAGETQYF

V: TRBV18
CDR3: CASSPTSGYETQYF

V: TRBV9
CDR3: CASSVGPSYNEQFF

V: TRBV30
CDR3: CALARGSKDEQFF

V: TRBV20-1
CDR3: CSARDKLAFYEQYF

V: TRBV6-5
CDR3: CASNRQRFTDTQYF

V: TRBV5-1
CDR3: CASSSPGTHEQYF

V: TRBV11-2
CDR3: CASSHPIGGDNEQFF

V: TRBV7-8
CDR3: CASSQQVSGANVLTF

V: TRBV7-9
CDR3: CASSPPSGTDIGKNIQYF

V: TRBV14
CDR3: CASSERPGSFNADTQYF

V: TRBV6-6
CDR3: CASRGRGGYTF

V: TRBV7-9
CDR3: CASSSDVETQYF

V: TRBV5-4
CDR3: CASSLGGADPGELFF